This T cell receptor (beta chain) was documented in a study of blood T cell repertoires in COVID-19. Study summary: Material from acute and convalescent COVID-19 was sourced from the United States, Italy and Spain. The cDNA or gDNA used as material had been derived from T cells, B-cell-depleted T cells, or PBMCs.

The CDR3 extends over 14 amino acids. V lost 3 bases and J lost 1, with 10 bases in between. The germline V gene encodes CDR1 MNHEY and CDR2 SMNVEV (reference sequence). As handled by the study authors: By means of reference gene primer amplification, nucleated cell counts were estimated. The table came from immunoSEQ multiplex PCR; TCRdb's copy has only in-frame clones and leaves some out. V, J and clone size derive from that table, while D and trimming were established from the DNA sequence. Among more than 150,000 clones listed, roughly 81% were seen once. The specimen was peripheral blood. This TCR came from a woman at least 80 years old with COVID-19, enrolled during active disease. The chain combines TRBV27 with TRBJ2-7; D may be TRBD2 (5 bases). The CDR3 DNA sequence: TGTGCCAGCAGTTTGTCAGGACTTTCCTACGAGCAGTACTTC. Protein product: CASSLSGLSYEQYF.